This T cell receptor (beta chain) was obtained from a study of blood T cell repertoires in COVID-19. At the level of the study: The study drew acute and convalescent COVID-19 samples from the United States, Italy and Spain. In each case, the material was cDNA or gDNA derived from T cells, B-cell-depleted T cells, or PBMCs.

The Seattle site enrolled patients during active infection and followed them longitudinally. Germline CDR1 LNHDA, CDR2 SQIVND (reference sequence). This CDR3 has 15 residues. Deletions cut 5 bases from V and 3 bases from J, with 13 bases between. Source study methods: Quantification of nucleated cells was approximated via reference gene primer amplification. Repertoires were generated with immunoSEQ multiplex PCR, while TCRdb's copy carries only in-frame clones and drops some. The D gene and trimming were derived from the DNA, and the V and J assignments and clone size from that table. The repertoire holds more than 300,000 clones, with about 87% as singletons.

The receptor was derived from a woman under 40 with COVID-19, enrolled during active disease. The chain is built from TRBV19 and TRBJ2-2, with D possibly TRBD2 on 5 matching bases. What was sequenced was peripheral blood. CDR3 protein: CASSVGIADTGELFF. CDR3 in DNA: TGTGCCAGTAGTGTCGGGATTGCGGACACCGGGGAGCTGTTTTTT.